This is a list of T cell receptor beta chains from one sample in a study of cytomegalovirus exposure and HLA in healthy donors. The method was immunoSEQ multiplex PCR; TCRdb's version includes in-frame clones alone and lacks a portion of them. The repertoire holds about 160,000 clones, with around three quarters as singletons. Sequencing used PBMCs. Receptors were obtained from a middle-aged woman in good health and CMV-seronegative. Each CDR3 is given with its conserved first and last residue. The order of the fields is V gene, J gene, CDR3 protein.

TRBV30	TRBJ2-3	CAWSGGSSPDTQYF
TRBV7-9	TRBJ1-1	CASSPGTGANTEAFF
TRBV18	TRBJ1-1	CASSPTTDRSTEAFF
TRBV5-4	TRBJ2-1	CASSLVGTSGHNEQFF
TRBV5-1	TRBJ2-3	CASSLGDSTDTQYF
TRBV27	TRBJ2-1	CASSDHSAGNEQFF
TRBV6-5	TRBJ1-1	CASSYSGVYTEAFF
TRBV19	TRBJ1-2	CASSTTGGANYGYTF
TRBV7-9	TRBJ2-1	CASSSPRLAGVQSEQFF
TRBV4-1	TRBJ2-7	CASSQEWGHDPTYEQYF
TRBV7-6	TRBJ2-7	CASSLSGQSYEQYF
TRBV27	TRBJ2-3	CASSFRRAPSTDTQYF
TRBV7-9	TRBJ2-3	CASILNAGSTDTQYF
TRBV5-1	TRBJ2-5	CASRSRPAGLETQYF
TRBV29-1	TRBJ2-1	CSVSGSSYNEQFF
TRBV5-1	TRBJ2-7	CASSADTTPARYEQYF
TRBV6-1	TRBJ1-4	CASSESRPQNEKLFF
TRBV6-5	TRBJ2-7	CASSRDSPYEQYF
TRBV9	TRBJ2-7	CASSPIGAPYEQYF
TRBV30	TRBJ1-1	CACWREDRGMNTEAFF
TRBV6-5	TRBJ1-2	CASRRGAGNYGYTF
TRBV30	TRBJ2-2	CAWVGQGDNGELFF
TRBV19	TRBJ1-3	CASSTRASSGNTIYF
TRBV11-1	TRBJ2-3	CASSPGLADTQYF
TRBV2	TRBJ2-3	CASSEHRGTTDTQYF
TRBV25-1	TRBJ1-2	CASSEEGRPGQSYTF
TRBV6-6	TRBJ1-2	CASSPPSGTINGYTF
TRBV12-1	TRBJ2-7	CASRQLAVFYEQYF
TRBV6-1	TRBJ1-1	CASNTGERLDTEAFF
TRBV6-4	TRBJ2-3	CASSGTAASTDTQYF
TRBV14	TRBJ2-3	CASSQGTSGSHGYF
TRBV30	-	CAWGLAGGHEQYF